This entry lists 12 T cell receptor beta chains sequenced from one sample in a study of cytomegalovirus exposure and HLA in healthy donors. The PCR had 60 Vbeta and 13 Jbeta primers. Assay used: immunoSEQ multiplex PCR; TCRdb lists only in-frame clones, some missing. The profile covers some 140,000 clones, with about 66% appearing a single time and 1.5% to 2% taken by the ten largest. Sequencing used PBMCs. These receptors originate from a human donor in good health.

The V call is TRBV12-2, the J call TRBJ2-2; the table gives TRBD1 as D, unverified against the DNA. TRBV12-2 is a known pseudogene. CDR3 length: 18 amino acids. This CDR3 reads CASRFPSIRDSSTGELFF. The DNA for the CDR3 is TGTGCAAGTCGCTTCCCCTCCATCCGGGACAGCTCCACCGGGGAGCTGTTTTTT.

This CDR3 reads CASSPGALEREAFF. CDR3 DNA: TGTGCCAGCTCACCGGGGGCCCTGGAGCGTGAAGCTTTCTTT. The V and J genes are TRBV18 and TRBJ1-1, with D perhaps TRBD1 (6 bases). The CDR3 covers 14 residues. Germline CDR1 reads KGHSH; CDR2 reads LQKENI. The V gene lost 3 bases and the J gene lost 7 bases, with 15 bases spanning the gap.

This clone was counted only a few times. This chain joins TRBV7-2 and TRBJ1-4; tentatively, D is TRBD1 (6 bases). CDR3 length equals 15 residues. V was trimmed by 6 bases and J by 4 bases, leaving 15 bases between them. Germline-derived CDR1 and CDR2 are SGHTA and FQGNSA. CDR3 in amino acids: CASRPTGTSNEKLFF. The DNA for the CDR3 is TGTGCCAGCAGACCTACCGGGACAAGTAATGAAAAACTGTTTTTT.

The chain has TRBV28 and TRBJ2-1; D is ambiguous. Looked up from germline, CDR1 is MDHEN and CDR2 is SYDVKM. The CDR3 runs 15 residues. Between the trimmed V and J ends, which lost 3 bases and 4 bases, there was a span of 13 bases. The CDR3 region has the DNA TGTGCCAGCAGTTTTCGGTATAGAGCTTACAATGAGCAGTTCTTC. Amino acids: CASSFRYRAYNEQFF.

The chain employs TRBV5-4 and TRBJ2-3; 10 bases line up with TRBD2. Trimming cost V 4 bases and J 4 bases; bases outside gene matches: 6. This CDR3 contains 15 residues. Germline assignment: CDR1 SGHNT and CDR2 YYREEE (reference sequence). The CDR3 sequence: CASSRSGRVADTQYF. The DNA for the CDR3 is TGTGCCAGCAGCAGGAGCGGGAGGGTTGCAGATACGCAGTATTTT. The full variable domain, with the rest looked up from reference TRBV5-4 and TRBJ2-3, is ETGVTQSPTHLIKTRGQQVTLRCSSQSGHNTVSWYQQALGQGPQFIFQYYREEENGRGNFPPRFSGLQFPNYSSELNVNALELDDSALYLCASSRSGRVADTQYFGPGTRLTVL.

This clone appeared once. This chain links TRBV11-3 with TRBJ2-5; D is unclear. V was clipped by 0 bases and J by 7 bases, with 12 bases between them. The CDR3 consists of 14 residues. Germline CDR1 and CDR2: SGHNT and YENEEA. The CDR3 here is CASSLEAREATQYF. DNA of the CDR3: TGTGCCAGCAGCTTAGAGGCCCGCGAGGCGACCCAGTACTTC.

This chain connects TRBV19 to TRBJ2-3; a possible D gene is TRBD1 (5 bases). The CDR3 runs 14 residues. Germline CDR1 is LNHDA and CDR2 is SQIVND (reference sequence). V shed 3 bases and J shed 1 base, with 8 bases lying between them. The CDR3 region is CASSISRGTDTQYF. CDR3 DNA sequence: TGTGCCAGTAGTATCTCCAGGGGCACAGATACGCAGTATTTT.

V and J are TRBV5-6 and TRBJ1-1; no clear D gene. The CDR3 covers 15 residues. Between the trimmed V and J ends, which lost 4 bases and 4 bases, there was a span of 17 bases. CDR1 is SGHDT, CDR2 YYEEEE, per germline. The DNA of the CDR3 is TGTGCCAGCAGCCCACCCCGTTCGGGGAGCACTGAAGCTTTCTTT. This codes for CASSPPRSGSTEAFF.

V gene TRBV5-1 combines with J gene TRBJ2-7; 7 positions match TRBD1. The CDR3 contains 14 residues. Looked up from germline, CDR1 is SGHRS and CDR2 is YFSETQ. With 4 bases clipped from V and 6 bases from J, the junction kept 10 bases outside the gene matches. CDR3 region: CASSETGTVSEQYF. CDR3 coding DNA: TGCGCCAGCAGCGAAACCGGGACAGTAAGCGAGCAGTACTTC.

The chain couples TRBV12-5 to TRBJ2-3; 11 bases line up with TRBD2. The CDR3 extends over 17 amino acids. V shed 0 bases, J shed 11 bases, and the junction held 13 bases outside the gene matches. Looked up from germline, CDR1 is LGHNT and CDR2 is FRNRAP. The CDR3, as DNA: TGTGCTAGTGGTTTGGTAGGGACGGAACTAGCGGGAGACTGGCAGTATTTT. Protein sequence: CASGLVGTELAGDWQYF.

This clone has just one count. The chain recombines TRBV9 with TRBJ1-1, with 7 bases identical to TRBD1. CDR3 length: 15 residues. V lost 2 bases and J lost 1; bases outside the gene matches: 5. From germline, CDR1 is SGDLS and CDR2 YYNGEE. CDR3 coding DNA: TGTGCCAGCAGCGTCGACAGGGCCACGAACACTGAAGCTTTCTTT. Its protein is CASSVDRATNTEAFF.

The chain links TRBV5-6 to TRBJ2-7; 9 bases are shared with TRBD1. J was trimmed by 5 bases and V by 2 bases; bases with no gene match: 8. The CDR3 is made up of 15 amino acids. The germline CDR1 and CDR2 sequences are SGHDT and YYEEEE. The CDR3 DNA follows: TGTGCCAGCAGCTTCCTAGGACAGGGGAAAAACGAGCAGTACTTC. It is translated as CASSFLGQGKNEQYF.